The sequence of this TCR beta chain was determined in a study of tacrolimus-resistant gene-edited T cells for transplant recipients (dated by TCRdb to the early 2020s). Context from the whole study: TCRbeta sequencing compared clonality and clone numbers between expanded FKBP12 knockout and unedited CMV-specific T cell products. Repertoire sequencing was done as a safety check to rule out transformation-driven clonal outgrowth after gene editing. Sequencing was performed for a couple of donors, with one unedited and one FKBP12 knockout CMV-specific T cell product contributed by each donor.

In the case of this clone: Base quality data are lacking; no much larger clone is found one base away. Other DNA sequences within the sample encode an identical CDR3.

V is trimmed back by 10 bases and J by 6 bases, and the junction contains 3 bases that no gene match accounts for. The germline V gene specifies ENHRY as CDR1 and SYGVKD as CDR2. The CDR3 measures 11 amino acids from cysteine to phenylalanine. Only the CDR3 DNA is retained, 33 bases long and in frame from the first base. In light of the paper, this sample's treatment or condition label describes: CRISPR-Cas9 RNP knockout of FKBP12 using synthetic sgRNA#2. Before enrichment with an IFNgamma secretion assay kit, PBMCs were stimulated for approximately six hours using overlapping CMV pp65 and IE-1 peptide pools. On day 7, FKBP12 knockout was carried out by electroporation of Cas9 ribonucleoprotein with an Amaxa 4D-Nucleofector. Enriched CMV-specific T cells were expanded in culture with recombinant human IL-7 and IL-15. T cell products were cultured for about 20 days before cryopreservation. After activation, IFNgamma secretion was used to enrich CMV-specific T cells from PBMCs. Each ribonucleoprotein complex consisted of recombinant Streptococcus pyogenes Cas9 protein that had been precomplexed with FKBP12-specific sgRNA. As the most effective, GMP-preferred guide, synthetic sgRNA#2 was chosen for subsequent experiments.

TCRbeta sequencing used genomic DNA through the immunoSEQ service. In the source study's methods: Repertoires were analyzed with immunoSEQ ANALYZER 3.0, and Morisita similarity, clonality, top-10 clone coverage and total clone counts were computed. Clonality was put on a scale on which 1 meant a monoclonal product and lower values meant a more diverse product. In its TCRdb copy, this immuneACCESS table keeps in-frame sequences only and misses some clones. Where compared with another copy, unresolved V genes explain less than half of these, and the others have no known cause. D and trimming come from the DNA, and the V and J calls and clone size come from that table. Here the sample has about 750 clones; 44% occur a single time. The top ten hold around four fifths of the sample. The paper as a whole reports these results and caveats: It was concluded by the authors that the TCRbeta repertoire was not drastically skewed by gene editing and that excessive clonal expansion was not caused by gene editing. Comparable clonality, top-10 clone read coverage, and total clone numbers were found for knockout and unedited products. The repertoire comparisons shown in Figure 5 rested on n = 2. Between donors, the repertoires had no Morisita similarity, whereas knockout and unedited products from the same donor showed high similarity.

The TCR sequence derives from a human donor in good health, a blood donor. Recombination connected TRBV10-3 to TRBJ2-1; TRBD1 agrees with 7 junctional bases. The sequencing here drew on a CMV-specific product grown in culture, taken from cells with FKBP12 knockout. The sample's cell subset or site, from its label and the paper: expanded CMV-specific T cell product isolated by IFNgamma secretion after CMV peptide stimulation. The CDR3 protein sequence reads: CATSGGNEQFF. DNA sequence: TGTGCCACTTCAGGGGGCAATGAGCAGTTCTTC.